This TCR beta chain comes out of a study of resident and recirculating memory T cells in vitiligo. The overall study: Samples were epidermis from two lesional and two nonlesional sites, plus PBMCs.

The CDR3 covers 15 residues. Germline V gene lookup returns CDR1 MGHRA and CDR2 YSYEKL. V lost 0 bases to trimming and J lost 7 bases, with 12 bases between them. Sequenced by immunoSEQ multiplex PCR; TCRdb stores in-frame clones only, minus some. The data show fewer than 85,000 clones, about 91% seen once. The chain employs TRBV4-1 and TRBJ1-4; D is unresolved. Source material: blood. This clonotype originated in a male donor with vitiligo. CDR3 in DNA: TGCGCCAGCAGCCAAGAAGAATTCGGGGTTGAAAAACTGTTTTTT. This gives the protein CASSQEEFGVEKLFF.